This passage covers 30 T cell receptor beta chains from one sample sequenced in a study of blood T cells in healthy people across ages. It was with a sample-barcoded 5' primer and a J-beta primer mix that a second PCR of about 7 to 12 cycles was run. TCRdb fed the 5' RACE reads into MiXCR, producing one record per CDR3 protein. The table records over 700,000 distinct CDR3 sequences, about 55% of them present only once. Sequencing used blood. The receptors stem from a man older than 75 in good health.

This clonotype has only a few counts. This sequence joins TRBV11-1 and TRBJ1-2; the D is unclear. The CDR3 totals 15 residues. Germline V gene sequence: CDR1 SGHAT, CDR2 FQDESV (reference sequence). V was clipped by 5 bases and J by 7 bases, with 20 bases between them. The CDR3 spells CASSPRTGSKGGYTF. The CDR3 DNA is TGTGCCAGCAGCCCCCGGACGGGGTCGAAGGGTGGCTACACCTTC. The full variable domain, in which reference TRBV11-1 and TRBJ1-2 provide the parts outside the CDR3, is EAEVAQSPRYKITEKSQAVAFWCDPISGHATLYWYRQILGQGPELLVQFQDESVVDDSQLPKDRFSAERLKGVDSTLKIQPAELGDSAMYLCASSPRTGSKGGYTFGSGTRLTVV.

The chain joins TRBV5-6 to TRBJ1-6; D unresolved. There are 14 residues in the CDR3. V was trimmed by 0 bases and J by 8 bases, leaving 9 bases between them. Germline CDR1 reads SGHDT; CDR2 reads YYEEEE. The chain's CDR3 is CASSLAGFDSPLHF. CDR3 sequence (DNA): TGTGCCAGCAGCTTGGCGGGGTTTGATTCACCCCTCCACTTT.

The V and J genes are TRBV25-1 and TRBJ1-2, with TRBD1 as a possible D gene (6 bases). CDR1 is MGHDK, CDR2 SYGVNS, per germline. This CDR3 is built from 13 residues. V gave up 3 bases and J gave up 9 bases, with 14 bases separating them. The CDR3 bases are TGTGCCAGCAGTGACGGACAGCCTAGGAGCTACACCTTC. Protein: CASSDGQPRSYTF.

This clonotype has a count of ten or more. This chain uses TRBV9 with TRBJ2-7; D uncertain. CDR3 length: 13 residues. CDR1 and CDR2 (germline): SGDLS, YYNGEE. The ends were cut back, 4 bases at V and 3 bases at J, with 11 bases in the middle. For the CDR3, the DNA is TGTGCCAGCAGCCCAGACGCACTCTACGAGCAGTACTTC. Its protein product is CASSPDALYEQYF.

The table lists this clonotype with many counts. The genes are TRBV18 and TRBJ2-3; TRBD1 might be the D (6 bases). V was shortened by 3 bases and J by 14 bases, with 15 bases between the two germline ends. Germline CDR1 KGHSH, CDR2 LQKENI. This CDR3 has 12 residues. CDR3 amino acids: CASSPPDRYAYF. The DNA of the CDR3 is TGTGCCAGCTCACCCCCGGACAGATACGCGTATTTT. Looking up the rest from reference TRBV18 and TRBJ2-3 gives the full variable domain: NAGVMQNPRHLVRRRGQEARLRCSPMKGHSHVYWYRQLPEEGLKFMVYLQKENIIDESGMPKERFSAEFPKEGPSILRIQQVVRGDSAAYFCASSPPDRYAYFGPGTRLTVL.

This chain uses TRBV2 with TRBJ1-2; the match to TRBD1 covers 7 bases. J gave up 7 bases and V 7 bases, and 9 bases lay outside the gene matches. The CDR3 is 13 amino acids. CDR1 and CDR2 from the germline V gene are SNHLY and FYNNEI. CDR3 bases: TGTGCCAGCACCGGGAAGGGGGCCGTTGGCTACACCTTC. Translation gives CASTGKGAVGYTF. Full variable domain (missing parts from reference TRBV2 and TRBJ1-2): EPEVTQTPSHQVTQMGQEVILRCVPISNHLYFYWYRQILGQKVEFLVSFYNNEISEKSEIFDDQFSVERPDGSNFTLKIRSTKLEDSAMYFCASTGKGAVGYTFGSGTRLTVV.

This clonotype was observed a few times. The rearrangement links TRBV2 to TRBJ1-1; 7 positions match TRBD1. The CDR3 spans 14 residues. The V gene's germline CDR1 is SNHLY and CDR2 FYNNEI. J lost 1 base, V lost 6 bases, and 5 bases had no gene match. The CDR3 sequence: CASSRGVENTEAFF. The CDR3, as DNA: TGTGCCAGCAGCAGGGGGGTCGAGAACACTGAAGCTTTCTTT.

This clonotype was counted a single time. This chain links TRBV2 with TRBJ1-2, with D maybe TRBD1 (6 bases). CDR3 size: 15 residues. Germline CDR1 SNHLY, CDR2 FYNNEI. Trimming shortened V by 0 bases and J by 4 bases, and 12 bases separated the two germline ends. In DNA form, the CDR3 reads TGTGCCAGCAGTGAAGCGGGGGGCAGAGGCTATGGCTACACCTTC. This codes for CASSEAGGRGYGYTF.

The rearrangement joins TRBV28 to TRBJ1-5; D uncertain. CDR3 length equals 17 residues. Trimming removed 6 bases at V and 0 bases at J, with 18 bases between. Germline V gene sequence: CDR1 MDHEN, CDR2 SYDVKM. The CDR3 here is CASSPNGVQYSNQPQHF. The CDR3 coding sequence is TGTGCCAGCAGCCCTAACGGGGTACAGTATAGCAATCAGCCCCAGCATTTT. The whole variable domain, filled in from reference TRBV28 and TRBJ1-5, reads DVKVTQSSRYLVKRTGEKVFLECVQDMDHENMFWYRQDPGLGLRLIYFSYDVKMKEKGDIPEGYSVSREKKERFSLILESASTNQTSMYLCASSPNGVQYSNQPQHFGDGTRLSIL.

This chain connects TRBV2 to TRBJ1-2; no definite D call. The germline CDR1 and CDR2 sequences are SNHLY and FYNNEI. The CDR3 loop spans 12 amino acids. V shed 4 bases and J shed 8 bases, with 11 bases lying between them. Here the CDR3 DNA reads TGTGCCAGCAGTGGGACTTTAGGGGGCTACACCTTC. This codes for CASSGTLGGYTF.

The table lists this clonotype with a few counts. This chain links TRBV3-1 with TRBJ2-4, with D possibly TRBD2 on 5 matching bases. The germline CDR1 and CDR2 sequences are LGHDT and YNNKEL (reference sequence). The length of the CDR3 is 17 residues. V shed 3 bases and J shed 0 bases, with 15 bases lying between them. The CDR3 loop reads CASSQVRGSIAKNIQYF. CDR3 nucleotide sequence: TGTGCCAGCAGCCAGGTCCGCGGGTCGATAGCCAAAAACATTCAGTACTTC. The full variable domain, in which reference TRBV3-1 and TRBJ2-4 provide the parts outside the CDR3, is DTAVSQTPKYLVTQMGNDKSIKCEQNLGHDTMYWYKQDSKKFLKIMFSYNNKELIINETVPNRFSPKSPDKAHLNLHINSLELGDSAVYFCASSQVRGSIAKNIQYFGAGTRLSVL.

This clonotype was seen a handful of times. This chain connects TRBV7-2 to TRBJ2-7; D possibly corresponds to TRBD2 (6 bases). Germline loops: CDR1 SGHTA, CDR2 FQGNSA. This CDR3 contains 17 residues. Trimming stripped 1 base from V and 2 bases from J, with 18 bases between. This chain's CDR3 is CASSLVGGTPEAYEQYF. CDR3 DNA sequence: TGTGCCAGCAGCTTAGTAGGAGGGACCCCCGAAGCCTACGAGCAGTACTTC.

This chain links TRBV5-1 with TRBJ2-1; TRBD2 agrees at 7 bases. V gave up 0 bases and J gave up 1 base; unmatched junction bases: 1. This CDR3 is built from 15 residues. Germline values: CDR1 SGHRS, CDR2 YFSETQ. For the CDR3, the DNA is TGCGCCAGCAGCTTGGACGGGAGGTCCTACAATGAGCAGTTCTTC. Translating it yields CASSLDGRSYNEQFF.

The chain recombines TRBV7-8 with TRBJ2-3, with D perhaps TRBD2 (5 bases). The CDR3 runs to 15 residues. V lost 8 bases and J 6 bases, leaving 21 bases between the germline ends. CDR1 is SGHVS and CDR2 is FQNEAQ in the germline V gene. CDR3 residues: CASGPLDSHRDTQYF. The CDR3 region has the DNA TGTGCCAGCGGACCCCTGGACTCCCACCGGGATACGCAGTATTTT.

The chain uses TRBV20-1 and TRBJ1-2; TRBD1 might be the D (5 bases). Trimming left V 5 bases short and J 4 bases short, with 11 bases between. The CDR3 totals 12 residues. In germline, CDR1 is DFQATT, CDR2 SNEGSKA (reference sequence). The CDR3: CSAAGAAYGYTF. The CDR3 nucleotides are TGCAGTGCTGCCGGGGCCGCCTATGGCTACACCTTC.

The J gene is TRBJ2-1, the V gene TRBV18; D tentatively fits TRBD1 or TRBD2 (5 bases each). The CDR3 has 16 amino acids. Per the germline V gene, CDR1 is KGHSH and CDR2 is LQKENI. V lost 3 bases and J 4 bases, leaving 16 bases between the germline ends. The CDR3 here is CASSPRVRALYNEQFF. The CDR3 DNA reads as TGTGCCAGCTCACCCAGGGTGCGGGCCTTATACAATGAGCAGTTCTTC.

This chain connects TRBV12-5 to TRBJ2-4; D gene unclear. The DNA end favors TRBJ2-7, so the J call may be wrong. Germline CDR1 is LGHNT and CDR2 is FRNRAP. This CDR3 comprises 14 residues. CDR3 DNA: TGTGCTAGTGGGTTTAGGCGAAGGACCTACGAGCAGTACTTC. It codes for CASGFRRRTYEQYF.

J is TRBJ2-1 and V is TRBV6-5, with D possibly being TRBD2 (6 bases). Near its end, the DNA agrees better with TRBJ2-7, so the J call may be wrong. CDR3 length: 16 amino acids. Germline CDR1 reads MNHEY; CDR2 reads SVGAGI. CDR3 sequence: CASSYTGTGIYNEQYF. The CDR3 nucleotides are TGTGCCAGCAGTTACACCGGGACTGGAATCTACAATGAGCAGTACTTC.

This clonotype was recorded a few times. This chain links TRBV25-1 with TRBJ2-5, with 7 bases aligning to TRBD2. Per the germline V gene, CDR1 is MGHDK and CDR2 is SYGVNS. The CDR3 runs 12 residues. V gave up 5 bases and J gave up 11 bases; unmatched junction bases: 8. CDR3 protein: CASSSGIVGQYF. CDR3 nucleotides: TGTGCCAGCAGTAGCGGGATAGTGGGGCAGTACTTC.

The chain is built from TRBV24-1 and TRBJ2-5; D not certain. Germline-derived CDR1 and CDR2 are KGHDR and SFDVKD. V was pared by 4 bases and J by 1 base, with 6 bases between. The CDR3 has 13 amino acids. The CDR3 loop is CATSDPVQETQYF. CDR3 coding DNA: TGTGCCACCAGTGACCCGGTCCAAGAGACCCAGTACTTC.

The V and J genes are TRBV20-1 and TRBJ2-4; TRBD1 might be the D (5 bases). The germline V gene encodes CDR1 DFQATT and CDR2 SNEGSKA (reference sequence). The V end lost 1 base, the J end lost 13 bases, and 14 bases lay between the germline ends. The CDR3 loop spans 12 amino acids. In nucleotides, the CDR3 is TGCAGTGCTAGAGTCCGACAGCTGGAGCAGTACTTC. Translated, it gives CSARVRQLEQYF.

This chain connects TRBV6-5 to TRBJ2-4; possibly TRBD2 for D (7 bases). The germline V gene has CDR1 MNHEY and CDR2 SVGAGI. CDR3 length equals 14 residues. Trimming pared 4 bases from V and 13 bases from J, leaving 20 bases between. CDR3 residues: CASSLRAGAGEQYF. The DNA of the CDR3 is TGTGCCAGCAGTTTACGGGCGGGGGCGGGTGAGCAGTACTTC.

The rearrangement links TRBV2 to TRBJ1-1; a possible D gene is TRBD1 (5 bases). The CDR3 spans 16 residues. V was shortened by 10 bases and J by 3 bases, with 24 bases between the two germline ends. Germline CDR1 is SNHLY and CDR2 is FYNNEI. The CDR3 DNA is TGTGCCACACGTCAATCTTTGGGGGGATGGCACACTGAAGCTTTCTTT. Amino acid sequence: CATRQSLGGWHTEAFF. The whole variable domain, remainder taken from reference TRBV2 and TRBJ1-1, is EPEVTQTPSHQVTQMGQEVILRCVPISNHLYFYWYRQILGQKVEFLVSFYNNEISEKSEIFDDQFSVERPDGSNFTLKIRSTKLEDSAMYFCATRQSLGGWHTEAFFGQGTRLTVV.

This clonotype was counted a few times. The chain has TRBV6-2 or TRBV6-3 and TRBJ2-4, with TRBD2 matching over 11 bases. The CDR3 has 14 residues. J gave up 9 bases and V 6 bases, and 7 bases lay outside the gene matches. From germline, CDR1 is MNHEY and CDR2 SVGEGT. The DNA for the CDR3 is TGTGCCAGCAGCAGACTAGCGGGAATCGGCATTCAGTACTTC. It encodes CASSRLAGIGIQYF.

The J gene is TRBJ2-7, the V gene TRBV6-6, with 10 bases matching TRBD2. The CDR3 sequence is 15 residues long. J was trimmed by 5 bases and V by 8 bases; bases with no gene match: 12. Germline lookup yields CDR1 MNHNY and CDR2 SVGAGI (reference sequence). DNA for the CDR3: TGTGCCAGCCGCCAGACCCGCCTAGCGGGAGACGAGCAGTACTTC. This encodes CASRQTRLAGDEQYF.

In the case of this clonotype: The junction differs from germline at one of its ends, possibly a read error. The chain employs TRBV25-1 and TRBJ2-3; no firm D call. The CDR3 has 14 amino acids. The germline V gene has CDR1 MGHDK and CDR2 SYGVNS. The CDR3 sequence: CASSEDRFGRYADF. CDR3 nucleotides: TGTGCCAGCAGTGAAGATCGCTTCGGCAGATACGCGGATTTT.

The chain has TRBV25-1 and TRBJ2-1, with D possibly being TRBD2 (6 bases). Germline CDR1 is MGHDK and CDR2 is SYGVNS. V was pared by 6 bases and J by 3 bases, with 18 bases between. The CDR3 contains 16 residues. The CDR3 sequence is CASSQDGLAYYNEQFF. CDR3 DNA sequence: TGTGCCAGCAGCCAGGATGGGCTAGCGTACTACAATGAGCAGTTCTTC.

This clonotype was found a few times. The V call is TRBV27, the J call TRBJ2-3; 10 nucleotides line up with TRBD2. Germline CDR1 and CDR2: MNHEY and SMNVEV (reference sequence). The trim removed 5 bases at V and 3 bases at J, leaving 8 bases unmatched. The length of the CDR3 is 16 residues. DNA of the CDR3: TGTGCCAGCAGTGTACTCCGGACTAGCGGTACAGATACGCAGTATTTT. Its translation is CASSVLRTSGTDTQYF.

The CDR3 DNA reads TGTGCCAGCAGATGGGGCTACGAGGATACGCAGTATTTT. Translation: CASRWGYEDTQYF. This chain uses TRBV12-3 or TRBV12-4 with TRBJ2-3; perhaps TRBD1 as D (5 bases). This CDR3 has 13 amino acids. Trimming took off 6 bases at V and 6 bases at J, with 13 bases between the two ends.

This clonotype was picked up a small number of times. V and J are TRBV20-1 and TRBJ1-2; a possible D gene is TRBD1 (5 bases). The CDR3 contains 13 residues. CDR1 DFQATT and CDR2 SNEGSKA come from the germline V gene (reference sequence). Deletions cut 5 bases from V and 2 bases from J, with 12 bases between. The CDR3: CSAESGDNYGYTF. CDR3 DNA sequence: TGCAGTGCTGAGTCTGGGGACAACTATGGCTACACCTTC.